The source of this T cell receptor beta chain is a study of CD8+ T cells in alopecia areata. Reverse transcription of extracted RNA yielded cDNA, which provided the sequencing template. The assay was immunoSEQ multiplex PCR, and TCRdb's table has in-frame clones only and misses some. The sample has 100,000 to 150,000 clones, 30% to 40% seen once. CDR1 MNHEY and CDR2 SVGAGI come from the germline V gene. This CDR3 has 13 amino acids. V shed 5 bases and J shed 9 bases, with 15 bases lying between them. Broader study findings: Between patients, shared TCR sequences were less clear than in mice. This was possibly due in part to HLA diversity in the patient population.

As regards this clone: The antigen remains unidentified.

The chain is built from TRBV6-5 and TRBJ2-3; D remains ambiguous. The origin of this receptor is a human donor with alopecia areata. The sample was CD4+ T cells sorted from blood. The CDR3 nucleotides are TGTGCCAGCAGTCACACCGTCCTGGACACGCAGTATTTT. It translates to CASSHTVLDTQYF.